The 13 T cell receptor beta chains reported below all come from one sample, sequenced in a study of technical replicates of blood from several donors. Clones were read by immunoSEQ multiplex PCR, and TCRdb kept only the in-frame ones, dropping some. This table holds about 57,000 clones, around 86% found once. Material: PBMCs. These receptor sequences come from a human donor in good health. Some clones in this sample may be carry-over from other donors' samples.

This clone was observed a few times. The chain links TRBV19 to TRBJ2-3; no firm D call. Trimming took off 3 bases at V and 2 bases at J, with 21 bases between the two ends. The V gene's germline CDR1 is LNHDA and CDR2 SQIVND (reference sequence). The CDR3 covers 18 residues. CDR3 region: CASSMSTPSPGFTDTQYF. The CDR3 bases are TGTGCCAGTAGTATGAGTACCCCCTCACCAGGATTCACAGATACGCAGTATTTT.

The chain combines TRBV15 with TRBJ2-7; 7 bases map to TRBD1. Germline CDR1 reads LNHNV; CDR2 reads YYDKDF (reference sequence). This CDR3 is 14 amino acids long. V dropped 2 bases and J dropped 7; count of bases not matched to a gene: 8. CDR3 DNA: TGTGCCACCAGCAGATGGGGACAGTCCTTGGAGCAGTACTTC. As protein: CATSRWGQSLEQYF.

V gene TRBV9 combines with J gene TRBJ2-7; possibly TRBD1 for D (5 bases). The CDR3 spans 13 residues. CDR1 is SGDLS and CDR2 is YYNGEE in the germline V gene. Trimming stripped 2 bases from V and 0 bases from J, with 6 bases between. CDR3 residues: CASSVQGSYEQYF. As DNA, the CDR3 is TGTGCCAGCAGCGTTCAGGGCTCCTACGAGCAGTACTTC.

The chain links TRBV7-9 to TRBJ1-5; 9 bases line up with TRBD1. Trimming cost V 5 bases and J 5 bases; bases outside gene matches: 4. Germline V gene lookup returns CDR1 SEHNR and CDR2 FQNEAQ (reference sequence). CDR3 size: 14 residues. CDR3 sequence reads: CASSPDRGDQPQHF. CDR3 sequence (DNA): TGTGCCAGCAGCCCTGACAGGGGGGATCAGCCCCAGCATTTT.

The chain employs TRBV5-8 and TRBJ2-3; D not certain. Germline V lookup: CDR1 SGHTS, CDR2 YDEGEE. The length of the CDR3 is 15 residues. V lost 4 bases, J lost 2 bases, and 14 bases lay in between. CDR3 DNA: TGTGCCAGCAGCCCCGGTACCATCTACACAGATACGCAGTATTTT. Amino acids: CASSPGTIYTDTQYF.

In its sample, this clone was seen once. The V gene is TRBV29-1, the J gene TRBJ1-5, with 9 positions matching TRBD1. Trimming at V came to 7 bases and at J to 2 bases, leaving 6 bases not matched to a gene. The CDR3 covers 14 residues. The V gene's germline CDR1 is SQVTM and CDR2 ANQGSEA. The DNA for the CDR3 is TGCAGCGCCCGGACAGGGGACGGCAATCAGCCCCAGCATTTT. It is translated as CSARTGDGNQPQHF.

V and J are TRBV7-2 and TRBJ1-5; D gene unclear. The CDR3 totals 13 residues. Trimming pared 5 bases from V and 9 bases from J, leaving 14 bases between. Per germline, CDR1 SGHTA and CDR2 FQGNSA. The CDR3 bases are TGTGCCAGCAGCCCGGATGCGGGCCGGCCCCAGCATTTT. Protein product: CASSPDAGRPQHF.

CDR3 region: CASSQKTGLGGYGYTF. The DNA of the CDR3 is TGTGCCAGCAGCCAGAAGACAGGGTTGGGTGGCTATGGCTACACCTTC. The chain uses TRBV5-4 and TRBJ1-2; TRBD1 agrees at 7 bases. CDR1 is SGHNT and CDR2 is YYREEE in the germline V gene (reference sequence). V trimming: 4 bases; J trimming: 4 bases; junction bases outside the gene matches: 13. This CDR3 contains 16 residues.

The chain is built from TRBV4-1 and TRBJ2-1, with TRBD1 matching 12 bases. The CDR3 has 17 residues. Germline values: CDR1 MGHRA, CDR2 YSYEKL. J gave up 2 bases and V 4 bases, and 6 bases lay outside the gene matches. The CDR3 loop reads CASSLPGTGGPYNEQFF. The CDR3 nucleotides read TGCGCCAGCAGCCTACCCGGGACAGGGGGCCCCTACAATGAGCAGTTCTTC.

V and J are TRBV7-8 and TRBJ2-3, with 13 bases aligning to TRBD2. The CDR3 has 17 amino acids. Trimming removed 1 base from V and 2 bases from J; junction bases left unmatched: 3. Germline V lookup: CDR1 SGHVS, CDR2 FQNEAQ. The CDR3 sequence is CASSLVLAGGLTDTQYF. Written as DNA, the CDR3 is TGTGCCAGCAGCTTAGTACTAGCGGGGGGGCTCACAGATACGCAGTATTTT.

J is TRBJ1-2 and V is TRBV10-3, with D uncertain. V was trimmed by 7 bases and J by 5 bases, leaving 17 bases between them. Germline CDR1 is ENHRY and CDR2 is SYGVKD. CDR3 length: 14 amino acids. The CDR3 nucleotides are TGTGCCATCAAGGAGGCACAAAGCGTATATGGCTACACCTTC. Amino acids: CAIKEAQSVYGYTF.

This chain connects TRBV9 to TRBJ2-4; D not resolved. CDR1 and CDR2 from the germline V gene are SGDLS and YYNGEE. Trimming pared 1 base from V and 4 bases from J, leaving 9 bases between. CDR3 size: 14 residues. The CDR3 DNA is TGTGCCAGCAGCGTATCCCTAGAAAAAAACATTCAGTACTTC. It yields the protein CASSVSLEKNIQYF.

This chain uses TRBV4-3 with TRBJ1-2; TRBD1 might be the D (5 bases). The germline V and J ends were trimmed by 2 bases and 4 bases, with 23 bases remaining between them. Germline lookup yields CDR1 LGHNA and CDR2 YSLEER. The CDR3 has 18 residues. Here the CDR3 DNA reads TGCGCCAGCAGCCAAACCAGGATAATTCCGGGGGTCTTCTATGGCTACACCTTC. This sequence encodes CASSQTRIIPGVFYGYTF.